Following are 6 T cell receptor beta chains from one sample sequenced in a study of regulatory T cells in long-lasting Graves disease. The time point denotes: persistent/refractory GD, antithyroid drugs over 5 years with positive TRAb. With RNA extracted from PBMCs as input, the TCR library was made. Building the TCR beta libraries relied on iRepertoire HTBI primers, and CDR3 regions underwent Arm-PCR. TCRdb reanalysed the multiplex PCR reads using MiXCR and keeps one entry per CDR3 protein. This table holds about half a million distinct CDR3 sequences, 20% to 25% found once. The sample consisted of peripheral blood mononuclear cells (PBMCs), taken when the disease was refractory, from a patient treated with antithyroid drugs. The receptors derive from a female donor with Graves disease.

CDR3 DNA sequence: TGTGCTAGTGCCCCGGGACGGAGATACTATGGCTACACCTTC. Translating gives CASAPGRRYYGYTF. The rearrangement links TRBV12-5 to TRBJ1-2; weak D call: TRBD1 (5 bases). Between the trimmed V and J ends, which lost 7 bases and 3 bases, there was a span of 15 bases. The CDR3 runs to 14 residues. Germline CDR1 reads LGHNT; CDR2 reads FRNRAP.

This clonotype was found a few times. This chain links TRBV20-1 with TRBJ2-7; 11 bases fit TRBD2. CDR3 length equals 14 residues. V lost 3 bases to trimming and J lost 4 bases; unmatched junction nucleotides: 5. Germline CDR1 reads DFQATT; CDR2 reads SNEGSKA (reference sequence). The chain's CDR3 is CSARSGTSGYEQYF. As DNA, the CDR3 is TGCAGTGCTAGGTCCGGGACTAGCGGATACGAGCAGTACTTC.

There are many counts of this clonotype. The rearrangement joins TRBV10-3 to TRBJ2-7, with D hard to call. CDR1 ENHRY and CDR2 SYGVKD come from the germline V gene. The CDR3 sequence is 13 residues long. V lost 6 bases and J 5 bases, leaving 14 bases between the germline ends. The CDR3 sequence: CAISMTLGNEQYF. CDR3 in DNA: TGTGCCATCAGCATGACGTTGGGTAACGAGCAGTACTTC.

This clonotype was detected many times. The rearrangement links TRBV7-8 to TRBJ2-5, with a weak D call TRBD2 (5 bases). CDR1 SGHVS and CDR2 FQNEAQ come from the germline V gene. The V end lost 1 base, the J end lost 5 bases, and 14 bases lay between the germline ends. This CDR3 comprises 15 residues. CDR3 DNA sequence: TGTGCCAGCAGCTTAGGAGGATCCAGCGGCGAGACCCAGTACTTC. Translating it yields CASSLGGSSGETQYF.

A few counts support this clonotype. The V gene is TRBV10-3, the J gene TRBJ2-7; 8 nucleotides line up with TRBD1. In germline, CDR1 is ENHRY, CDR2 SYGVKD. The CDR3 spans 12 residues. Trimming cost V 11 bases and J 1 base; bases outside gene matches: 4. CDR3 sequence (DNA): TGTGCCTCGGGGACAGGTTCCTACGAGCAGTACTTC. This sequence encodes CASGTGSYEQYF.

The chain is built from TRBV7-9 and TRBJ2-1; the match to TRBD2 covers 8 bases. Germline CDR1 reads SEHNR; CDR2 reads FQNEAQ (reference sequence). CDR3 size: 15 residues. V shed 5 bases and J 0 bases; nucleotides not matched to a gene: 3. This CDR3 reads CASSATSGSYNEQFF. The CDR3 DNA is TGTGCCAGCAGCGCCACTAGCGGCTCCTACAATGAGCAGTTCTTC.